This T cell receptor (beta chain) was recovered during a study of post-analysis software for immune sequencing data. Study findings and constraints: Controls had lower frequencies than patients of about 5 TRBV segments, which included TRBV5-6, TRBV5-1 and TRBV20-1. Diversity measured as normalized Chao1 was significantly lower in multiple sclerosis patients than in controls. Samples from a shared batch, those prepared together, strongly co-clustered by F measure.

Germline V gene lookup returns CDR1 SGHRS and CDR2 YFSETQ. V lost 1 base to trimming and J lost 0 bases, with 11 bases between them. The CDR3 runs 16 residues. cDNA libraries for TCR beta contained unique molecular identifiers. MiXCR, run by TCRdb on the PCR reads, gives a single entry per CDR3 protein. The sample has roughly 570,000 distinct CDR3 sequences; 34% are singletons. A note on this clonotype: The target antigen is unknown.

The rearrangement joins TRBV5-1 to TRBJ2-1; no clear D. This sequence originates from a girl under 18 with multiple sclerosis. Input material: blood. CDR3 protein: CASSLWARSSYNEQFF. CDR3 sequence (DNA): TGCGCCAGCAGCTTGTGGGCTAGAAGCTCCTACAATGAGCAGTTCTTC. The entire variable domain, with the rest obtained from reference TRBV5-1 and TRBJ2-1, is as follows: KAGVTQTPRYLIKTRGQQVTLSCSPISGHRSVSWYQQTPGQGLQFLFEYFSETQRNKGNFPGRFSGRQFSNSRSEMNVSTLELGDSALYLCASSLWARSSYNEQFFGPGTRLTVL.